The 16 T cell receptor beta chains reported below all come from one sample, sequenced in a study of blood T cell repertoires in COVID-19. Assay used: immunoSEQ multiplex PCR; TCRdb lists only in-frame clones, some missing. The data hold fewer than 75,000 clones, with just under 80% observed a single time. Material for sequencing was peripheral blood. These receptors were obtained from a woman in her sixties or seventies with acute or convalescent COVID-19.

The CDR3 here is CAWSVAVGYGYTF. Written as DNA, the CDR3 is TGTGCCTGGAGTGTGGCGGTGGGCTATGGCTACACCTTC. The chain uses TRBV30 and TRBJ1-2; D not resolved. V was cut by 0 bases and J by 4 bases, with 9 bases left in between. This CDR3 contains 13 residues. CDR1 is GTSNPN and CDR2 is SVGIG in the germline V gene (reference sequence).

This chain uses TRBV7-6 with TRBJ2-3, with 13 nucleotides matching TRBD2. This CDR3 has 16 amino acids. The J segment lost 6 bases and the V segment lost 5 bases, leaving 8 bases of the junction unmatched. Germline CDR1 and CDR2: SGHVS and FNYEAQ. CDR3 sequence: CASSPKTSGGQDTQYF. The CDR3 DNA is TGTGCCAGCAGCCCAAAGACTAGCGGGGGGCAGGATACGCAGTATTTT. Full variable domain (outside the CDR3, taken from reference TRBV7-6 and TRBJ2-3): GAGVSQSPRYKVTKRGQDVALRCDPISGHVSLYWYRQALGQGPEFLTYFNYEAQQDKSGLPNDRFSAERPEGSISTLTIQRTEQRDSAMYRCASSPKTSGGQDTQYFGPGTRLTVL.

This chain connects TRBV19 to TRBJ1-3; 7 nucleotides agree with TRBD1. V lost 5 bases, J lost 4 bases, and 5 bases stayed unmatched. The CDR3 runs to 14 residues. CDR1 and CDR2 (germline): LNHDA, SQIVND (reference sequence). The CDR3 nucleotides are TGTGCCAGTAGTTATGGACAGGTCGGAAACACCATATATTTT. Amino acid sequence: CASSYGQVGNTIYF.

The genes are TRBV4-3 and TRBJ2-2; D remains unclear. Trimming took 3 bases from V and 1 from J, leaving 9 bases between them. This CDR3 region has 15 residues. Looked up from germline, CDR1 is LGHNA and CDR2 is YSLEER. CDR3 loop: CASSQIRGNTGELFF. CDR3 sequence (DNA): TGCGCCAGCAGCCAGATACGAGGGAACACCGGGGAGCTGTTTTTT.

The chain carries TRBV3-1 (or the pseudogene TRBV3-2) and TRBJ1-5, with D uncertain. Per germline, CDR1 LGHDT and CDR2 YNNKEL (reference sequence). V shed 4 bases and J shed 0 bases, with 10 bases lying between them. This CDR3 spans 15 amino acids. The chain's CDR3 is CASSPTRNSNQPQHF. CDR3 bases: TGTGCCAGCAGCCCCACTCGTAATAGCAATCAGCCCCAGCATTTT.

The chain has TRBV7-8 and TRBJ2-3; the D gene is possibly TRBD1 (6 bases). Germline CDR1 SGHVS, CDR2 FQNEAQ. V was trimmed by 6 bases and J by 2 bases, leaving 9 bases between them. The CDR3 contains 13 residues. The CDR3: CASRTGYTDTQYF. The DNA for the CDR3 is TGTGCCAGCAGGACAGGTTACACAGATACGCAGTATTTT.

The CDR3 nucleotides read TGTGCCAGCTGGAGCCCCTCCTATGGCTACACCTTC. It is translated as CASWSPSYGYTF. The chain combines TRBV6-5 with TRBJ1-2; no clear D. Per the germline V gene, CDR1 is MNHEY and CDR2 is SVGAGI. Trimming stripped 8 bases from V and 4 bases from J, with 11 bases between. The length of the CDR3 is 12 residues.

The chain carries TRBV28 and TRBJ2-7; no definite D call. This CDR3 has 12 residues. V was shortened by 6 bases and J by 3 bases, with 9 bases between the two germline ends. Germline lookup yields CDR1 MDHEN and CDR2 SYDVKM. CDR3 in DNA: TGTGCCAGCAGCCTAGGCGTCTACGAGCAGTACTTC. This translates into CASSLGVYEQYF.

This rearrangement joins TRBV6-5 to TRBJ1-2; TRBD1 matches 8 bases. Looked up from germline, CDR1 is MNHEY and CDR2 is SVGAGI. CDR3 length: 15 amino acids. Trimming cost V 7 bases and J 4 bases; bases outside gene matches: 11. CDR3 DNA sequence: TGTGCCAGCACTTCTTCGGGACAGGTCCCCTATGGCTACACCTTC. It is translated as CASTSSGQVPYGYTF.

The chain links TRBV7-2 to TRBJ2-1; 11 nucleotides match TRBD2. CDR1 is SGHTA and CDR2 is FQGNSA in the germline V gene. This CDR3 is 15 amino acids long. The trim removed 8 bases at V and 7 bases at J, leaving 10 bases unmatched. Here the CDR3 DNA reads TGTGCCAGCCGCATAGCGGGGGGGCCGGGAAATGAGCAGTTCTTC. Translating it yields CASRIAGGPGNEQFF.

This chain connects TRBV28 to TRBJ1-4; TRBD1 aligns across 8 bases. In germline, CDR1 is MDHEN, CDR2 SYDVKM. The CDR3 is made up of 12 amino acids. V shed 10 bases and J 4 bases; nucleotides not matched to a gene: 2. CDR3 region: CATQGGNEKLFF. In nucleotides, the CDR3 is TGTGCCACACAGGGGGGTAATGAAAAACTGTTTTTT.

The chain employs TRBV6-6 and TRBJ2-7, with 11 bases fitting TRBD1. The length of the CDR3 is 16 residues. Germline V gene data show CDR1 as MNHNY and CDR2 as SVGAGI (reference sequence). After removal of 5 bases from V and 5 bases from J, the junction contained 11 bases not matched to a gene. The CDR3: CASSRGQGALLDEQYF. CDR3 in DNA: TGTGCCAGCAGTCGAGGACAGGGGGCGCTCCTCGACGAGCAGTACTTC.

This chain uses TRBV28 with TRBJ1-5; D is ambiguous. V gave up 6 bases and J gave up 1 base, with 13 bases separating them. Germline values: CDR1 MDHEN, CDR2 SYDVKM. The CDR3 is 15 residues long. The CDR3 loop is CASSGAALSNQPQHF. CDR3 bases: TGTGCCAGCAGCGGAGCGGCCCTCAGCAATCAGCCCCAGCATTTT.

The rearrangement uses TRBV9 and TRBJ2-7; 7 bases line up with TRBD1. The CDR3 spans 13 residues. Trimming at V came to 6 bases and at J to 5 bases, leaving 8 bases not matched to a gene. CDR1 is SGDLS and CDR2 is YYNGEE in the germline V gene. The CDR3 spells CASTRDSTHEQYF. CDR3 bases: TGTGCCAGCACCCGGGACAGCACCCACGAGCAGTACTTC.

The V call is TRBV12-5, the J call TRBJ2-1; 9 bases align to TRBD2. J lost 9 bases, V lost 5 bases, and 14 bases had no gene match. This CDR3 is 16 amino acids long. Germline V gene data show CDR1 as LGHNT and CDR2 as FRNRAP. The CDR3 DNA sequence: TGTGCTAGTGGTCCCGGGGTGGCGGGGGGGCCTGGTGAGCAGTTCTTC. Amino acids: CASGPGVAGGPGEQFF.

This clone was counted once. This chain uses TRBV5-4 with TRBJ1-1; no definite D call. The V and J ends lost 2 bases and 2 bases respectively, with 4 bases between them. This CDR3 contains 12 residues. The germline gives CDR1 SGHNT, CDR2 YYREEE (reference sequence). The CDR3 nucleotides are TGTGCCAGCAGCTTATTAAACACTGAAGCTTTCTTT. This translates into CASSLLNTEAFF.